The 12 T cell receptor beta chains below were found in one sample sequenced in a study of siplizumab effects on memory and regulatory T cells. Clones were sequenced by immunoSEQ multiplex PCR, and TCRdb holds only the in-frame ones, with some missing. Of 80,000 to 130,000 clones in the sample, more than 85% were seen once. The sequencing sample was made of CD4+ T cells sorted from blood. The receptors here all came from a human donor in good health. Some clones in this sample may be carry-over from other donors' samples.

The chain employs TRBV29-1 and TRBJ2-7, with 7 positions matching TRBD2. CDR3 length equals 12 residues. Per the germline V gene, CDR1 is SQVTM and CDR2 is ANQGSEA. V shed 1 base and J 5 bases; nucleotides not matched to a gene: 2. The CDR3 DNA follows: TGCAGCGTTGAAGGACTAGCCGACGAGCAGTACTTC. Protein product: CSVEGLADEQYF.

This chain connects TRBV10-3 to TRBJ2-1, with D perhaps TRBD2 (5 bases). The ends were cut back, 5 bases at V and 5 bases at J, with 7 bases in the middle. The CDR3 totals 12 residues. From germline, CDR1 is ENHRY and CDR2 SYGVKD. CDR3 loop: CAISFSDNEQFF. CDR3 in DNA: TGTGCCATCAGTTTTAGCGACAATGAGCAGTTCTTC.

The chain employs TRBV13 and TRBJ2-1, with D unresolved. The CDR3 contains 14 residues. V lost 2 bases and J 3 bases, leaving 8 bases between the germline ends. Germline loops: CDR1 PRHDT, CDR2 FYEKMQ (reference sequence). The CDR3 coding sequence is TGTGCCAGCAGCTTATCTCCTGTCTACAATGAGCAGTTCTTC. Its translation: CASSLSPVYNEQFF.

The gene calls are TRBV6-5 and TRBJ1-1, with TRBD1 as a possible D gene (6 bases). V gave up 7 bases and J gave up 5 bases, with 17 bases separating them. The CDR3 contains 14 residues. The V gene's germline CDR1 is MNHEY and CDR2 SVGAGI. For the CDR3, the DNA is TGTGCCAGCACCGAAGTGGGGGCGCGTACTGAAGCTTTCTTT. This sequence encodes CASTEVGARTEAFF.

This chain links TRBV28 with TRBJ2-2, with TRBD2 matching over 9 bases. CDR1 is MDHEN and CDR2 is SYDVKM in the germline V gene. The ends lost 3 bases at V and 1 base at J; junction bases unmatched: 3. This CDR3 has 16 residues. CDR3 nucleotide sequence: TGTGCCAGCAGTTTCGAAGCGGGAGGGAACACCGGGGAGCTGTTTTTT. This encodes CASSFEAGGNTGELFF.

Only a few counts were recorded for this clone. The CDR3 spells CAWSYKGLAQPQHF. The CDR3 DNA reads TGTGCCTGGAGTTATAAGGGGCTGGCTCAGCCCCAGCATTTT. The gene calls are TRBV30 and TRBJ1-5, with D perhaps matching TRBD1 (5 bases). V gave up 2 bases and J gave up 6 bases, with 14 bases separating them. The CDR3 spans 14 residues. The germline gives CDR1 GTSNPN, CDR2 SVGIG (reference sequence).

This clone has only one observation. The V gene is TRBV27, the J gene TRBJ2-7; D gene unclear. Germline CDR1 reads MNHEY; CDR2 reads SMNVEV (reference sequence). V shed 1 base and J shed 0 bases, with 10 bases lying between them. The CDR3 runs 15 residues. The CDR3: CASSLFVGDSYEQYF. CDR3 nucleotides: TGTGCCAGCAGTTTATTCGTCGGAGACTCCTACGAGCAGTACTTC.

This clone showed up just once. The rearrangement joins TRBV25-1 to TRBJ2-7, with TRBD1 matching 8 bases. CDR3 length: 13 amino acids. Unmatched junction bases numbered 2, after V lost 0 bases and J lost 7 bases. Per germline, CDR1 MGHDK and CDR2 SYGVNS. CDR3 nucleotide sequence: TGTGCCAGCAGTGAATACACAGGGGGAGAGCAGTACTTC. This translates into CASSEYTGGEQYF.

The V and J genes are TRBV5-1 and TRBJ1-4; 10 bases match TRBD1. Per germline, CDR1 SGHRS and CDR2 YFSETQ. Trimming took 4 bases from V and 6 from J; bases not matched to a gene: 3. The CDR3 consists of 14 residues. Written as DNA, the CDR3 is TGCGCCAGCAGCCTCGGGACAGGGGATGAAAAACTGTTTTTT. It yields the protein CASSLGTGDEKLFF.

This chain uses TRBV28 with TRBJ1-5; D ambiguous. This CDR3 is 12 amino acids long. Germline-derived CDR1 and CDR2 are MDHEN and SYDVKM. V lost 1 base and J lost 8, with 6 bases in between. CDR3 coding DNA: TGTGCCAGCAGTTTATTCGCGGAGCCCCAGCATTTT. It is translated as CASSLFAEPQHF.

V is TRBV20-1 and J is TRBJ1-2; D is uncertain. Germline assignment: CDR1 DFQATT and CDR2 SNEGSKA (reference sequence). The CDR3 extends over 11 amino acids. V lost 3 bases and J 7 bases, leaving 9 bases between the germline ends. This CDR3 is CSASSGFGYTF. CDR3 bases: TGCAGTGCTAGTTCGGGGTTTGGCTACACCTTC.

The chain couples TRBV5-6 to TRBJ2-5, with 14 bases lining up with TRBD2. Germline CDR1 is SGHDT and CDR2 is YYEEEE. The CDR3 contains 18 residues. The V gene end was trimmed by 0 bases and the J gene end by 1 base; junction bases not matched to a gene: 5. The CDR3 DNA reads TGTGCCAGCAGCTTGGGACTAGCGGGAGGGATGGCCCAAGAGACCCAGTACTTC. Its translation is CASSLGLAGGMAQETQYF.